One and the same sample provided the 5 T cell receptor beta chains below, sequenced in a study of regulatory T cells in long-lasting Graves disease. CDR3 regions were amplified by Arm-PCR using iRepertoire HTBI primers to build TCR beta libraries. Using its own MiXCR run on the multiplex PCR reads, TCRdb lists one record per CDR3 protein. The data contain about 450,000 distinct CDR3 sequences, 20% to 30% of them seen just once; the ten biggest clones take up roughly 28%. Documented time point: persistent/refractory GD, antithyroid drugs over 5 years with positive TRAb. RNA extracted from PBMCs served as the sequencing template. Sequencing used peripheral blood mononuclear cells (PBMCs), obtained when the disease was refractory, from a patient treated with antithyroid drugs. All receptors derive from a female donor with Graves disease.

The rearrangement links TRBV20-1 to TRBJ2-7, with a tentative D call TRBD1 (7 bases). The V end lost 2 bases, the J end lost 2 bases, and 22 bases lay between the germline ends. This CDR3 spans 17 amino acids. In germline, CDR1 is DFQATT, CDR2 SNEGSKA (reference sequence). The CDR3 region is CSARLAGGISEPYEQYF. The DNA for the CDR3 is TGCAGTGCTAGATTGGCAGGGGGGATCTCGGAACCCTACGAGCAGTACTTC.

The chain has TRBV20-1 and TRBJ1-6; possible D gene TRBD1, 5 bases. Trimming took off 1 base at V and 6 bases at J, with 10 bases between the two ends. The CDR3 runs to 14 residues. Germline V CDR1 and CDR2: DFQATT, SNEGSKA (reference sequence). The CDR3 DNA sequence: TGCAGTGCTAGAGGGACATCTCTTAATTCACCCCTCCACTTT. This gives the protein CSARGTSLNSPLHF.

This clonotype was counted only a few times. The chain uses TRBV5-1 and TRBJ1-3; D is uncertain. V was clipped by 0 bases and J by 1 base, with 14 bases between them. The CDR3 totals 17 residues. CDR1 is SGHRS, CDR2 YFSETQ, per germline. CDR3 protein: CASSLGRAPRSGNTIYF. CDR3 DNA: TGCGCCAGCAGCTTGGGAAGGGCACCAAGATCTGGAAACACCATATATTTT.

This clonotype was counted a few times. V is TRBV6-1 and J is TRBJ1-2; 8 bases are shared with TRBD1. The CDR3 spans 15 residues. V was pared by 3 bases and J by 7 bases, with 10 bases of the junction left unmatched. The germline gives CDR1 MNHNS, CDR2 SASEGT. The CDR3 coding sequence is TGTGCCAGCAGTGAGACGACAGGGGCGCTTTTTGGCTACACCTTC. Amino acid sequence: CASSETTGALFGYTF.

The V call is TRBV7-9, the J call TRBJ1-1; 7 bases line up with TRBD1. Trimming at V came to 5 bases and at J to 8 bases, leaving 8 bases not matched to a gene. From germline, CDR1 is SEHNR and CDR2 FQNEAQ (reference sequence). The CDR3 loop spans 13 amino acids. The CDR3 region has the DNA TGTGCCAGCAGCACAGGGGACGAAGCCGAAGCTTTCTTT. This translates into CASSTGDEAEAFF.